This T cell receptor (beta chain) was identified during a study of cytomegalovirus exposure and HLA in healthy donors. Vbeta (60) and Jbeta (13) primers were used in the PCR. Some clones are missing from TCRdb's copy, which holds only in-frame ones; the method was immunoSEQ multiplex PCR. The sample has roughly 60,000 clones; roughly 77% are singletons. The CDR3 sequence is 14 residues long. V was trimmed by 1 base and J by 5 bases, leaving 11 bases between them. Germline CDR1 and CDR2: LNHDA and SQIVND (reference sequence). Material for sequencing was PBMCs. The rearrangement links TRBV19 to TRBJ1-2; D gene uncertain. The TCR sequence derives from a woman aged 35 to 49 in good health and CMV-seropositive. CDR3 amino acids: CASSIGGDTYGYTF. Here the CDR3 DNA reads TGTGCCAGTAGTATAGGGGGAGACACGTATGGCTACACCTTC.